These T cell receptor beta chains were read from a single sample in a study of metastatic and nonmetastatic thyroid tumors. TCRdb re-called the PCR reads through MiXCR. The data contain 13,000 or so clones, about 30% of them singletons. Sequencing input: tumor tissue. These receptors were collected from a male donor with papillary thyroid cancer or a benign thyroid nodule (not recorded which). Some clones in this sample may be carry-over from other donors' samples. CDR3s include the opening cysteine and the closing phenylalanine or tryptophan. D genes are given only for firm matches. Clone size appears in some rows only: once, few, many, or a class for an expanded clone.

CDR3aa: CASSSQNWGASTNEKLFF
CDR3nt: TGTGCCAGCAGCTCTCAAAACTGGGGAGCCTCAACTAATGAAAAACTGTTTTTT
j_gene: TRBJ1-4
d_gene: -
abundance: -
v_gene: TRBV11-3

CDR3aa: CATRKLPWTYYEQYF
CDR3nt: TGTGCCACCAGAAAGCTACCCTGGACCTACTACGAGCAGTACTTC
j_gene: TRBJ2-7
d_gene: -
abundance: few
v_gene: TRBV24-1

CDR3aa: CASRPATLSYEQYF
CDR3nt: TGTGCCAGCCGTCCCGCGACACTCAGCTACGAGCAGTACTTC
j_gene: TRBJ2-7
d_gene: -
abundance: medium-sized
v_gene: TRBV28

CDR3aa: CASSLGDSGELFF
CDR3nt: TGCGCCAGCAGCTTGGGTGATAGCGGGGAGCTGTTTTTT
j_gene: TRBJ2-2
d_gene: -
abundance: -
v_gene: TRBV5-1

CDR3aa: CSAMRTGGTTTDTQYF
CDR3nt: TGCAGTGCTATGAGGACAGGGGGAACCACCACAGATACGCAGTATTTT
j_gene: TRBJ2-3
d_gene: TRBD1
abundance: medium-sized
v_gene: TRBV20-1

CDR3aa: CASGGGRWTEAFF
CDR3nt: TGTGCCAGCGGCGGGGGCAGGTGGACTGAAGCTTTCTTT
j_gene: TRBJ1-1
d_gene: -
abundance: -
v_gene: TRBV6-1

CDR3aa: CASSTRGGGELFF
CDR3nt: TGTGCCAGCAGTACCCGGGGGGGCGGGGAGCTGTTTTTT
j_gene: TRBJ2-2
d_gene: TRBD2
abundance: -
v_gene: TRBV28

CDR3aa: CASSPDGDYGYTF
CDR3nt: TGCGCCAGCAGCCCCGACGGAGACTATGGCTACACCTTC
j_gene: TRBJ1-2
d_gene: -
abundance: few
v_gene: TRBV5-1

CDR3aa: CAWSAGSNQPQHF
CDR3nt: TGTGCCTGGAGCGCAGGGTCCAATCAGCCCCAGCATTTT
j_gene: TRBJ1-5
d_gene: -
abundance: few
v_gene: TRBV30

CDR3aa: CSSPGQPQHF
CDR3nt: TGCAGCTCGCCGGGTCAGCCCCAGCATTTT
j_gene: TRBJ1-5
d_gene: -
abundance: few
v_gene: TRBV20-1

CDR3aa: CASSLVREVSTGELFF
CDR3nt: TGTGCCAGCAGCTTAGTTCGGGAGGTATCCACCGGGGAGCTGTTTTTT
j_gene: TRBJ2-2
d_gene: TRBD2
abundance: -
v_gene: TRBV11-1

CDR3aa: CASSDGGGSGDNVLTF
CDR3nt: TGTGCCAGCAGTGACGGGGGGGGCTCTGGGGACAACGTCCTGACTTTC
j_gene: TRBJ2-6
d_gene: -
abundance: few
v_gene: TRBV6-4

CDR3aa: CASSPLAGNNEQFF
CDR3nt: TGTGCCAGCAGCCCTTTAGCGGGAAACAATGAGCAGTTCTTC
j_gene: TRBJ2-1
d_gene: TRBD2
abundance: medium-sized
v_gene: TRBV7-8

CDR3aa: CASSQRSSTCNEQFF
CDR3nt: TGCGCCAGCAGCCAACGCAGTAGCACGTGCAATGAGCAGTTCTTC
j_gene: TRBJ2-1
d_gene: -
abundance: -
v_gene: TRBV4-1

CDR3aa: CASRTSRAEAFF
CDR3nt: TGTGCCAGCAGAACTTCGAGGGCTGAAGCTTTCTTT
j_gene: TRBJ1-1
d_gene: -
abundance: medium-sized
v_gene: TRBV2

CDR3aa: CSARIYATSTGTGELFF
CDR3nt: TGCAGTGCTAGAATTTACGCCACTTCAACTGGCACCGGGGAGCTGTTTTTT
j_gene: TRBJ2-2
d_gene: -
abundance: -
v_gene: TRBV20-1

CDR3aa: CASSSGQVYGYTF
CDR3nt: TGTGCCAGCAGTTCGGGACAGGTCTATGGCTACACCTTC
j_gene: TRBJ1-2
d_gene: TRBD1
abundance: -
v_gene: TRBV28

CDR3aa: CASSPEDHGVRRNTEAFF
CDR3nt: TGTGCCAGCAGTCCGGAGGATCACGGCGTGAGGAGAAACACTGAAGCTTTCTTT
j_gene: TRBJ1-1
d_gene: -
abundance: -
v_gene: TRBV7-8

CDR3aa: CASTSGGAADTQYF
CDR3nt: TGTGCCAGCACAAGCGGGGGGGCCGCAGATACGCAGTATTTT
j_gene: TRBJ2-3
d_gene: TRBD2
abundance: few
v_gene: TRBV27

CDR3aa: CVSSPDRASYNEQFF
CDR3nt: TGTGTCAGTAGCCCGGACAGAGCCTCCTACAATGAGCAGTTCTTC
j_gene: TRBJ2-1
d_gene: -
abundance: -
v_gene: TRBV19

CDR3aa: CASSLPGYPQHF
CDR3nt: TGTGCCAGCAGCCTCCCGGGTTACCCCCAGCATTTT
j_gene: TRBJ1-5
d_gene: -
abundance: few
v_gene: TRBV7-8

CDR3aa: CASSLGDRAYNEQFF
CDR3nt: TGTGCCAGCAGTTTGGGGGACAGAGCCTACAATGAGCAGTTCTTC
j_gene: TRBJ2-1
d_gene: TRBD1
abundance: -
v_gene: TRBV28

CDR3aa: CASSPGPSAGTDTQYF
CDR3nt: TGTGCCAGCAGCCCGGGGCCCAGTGCAGGCACAGATACGCAGTATTTT
j_gene: TRBJ2-3
d_gene: -
abundance: few
v_gene: TRBV14

CDR3aa: CASEGAEKLFF
CDR3nt: TGTGCCAGTGAGGGGGCGGAAAAACTGTTTTTT
j_gene: TRBJ1-4
d_gene: TRBD1
abundance: -
v_gene: TRBV6-2/TRBV6-3

CDR3aa: CASSVPVSGSWNNEQFF
CDR3nt: TGTGCCAGCAGTGTACCGGTCAGCGGGAGTTGGAACAATGAGCAGTTCTTC
j_gene: TRBJ2-1
d_gene: TRBD2
abundance: -
v_gene: TRBV6-1

CDR3aa: CASSSGLAGVHRYEQFF
CDR3nt: TGTGCCAGCAGTTCGGGACTAGCGGGAGTACATCGCTATGAGCAGTTCTTC
j_gene: TRBJ2-1
d_gene: TRBD2
abundance: few
v_gene: TRBV6-2/TRBV6-3

CDR3aa: CASSPRVWVGAGDNEQFF
CDR3nt: TGTGCCAGCAGCCCCCGGGTGTGGGTTGGGGCGGGAGACAATGAGCAGTTCTTC
j_gene: TRBJ2-1
d_gene: TRBD2
abundance: -
v_gene: TRBV9

CDR3aa: CASSNGLAGGFYEQYF
CDR3nt: TGTGCCAGTAGTAACGGACTAGCGGGAGGGTTCTACGAGCAGTACTTC
j_gene: TRBJ2-7
d_gene: TRBD2
abundance: -
v_gene: TRBV19

CDR3aa: CASGPGRIYEQYF
CDR3nt: TGTGCCAGCGGCCCCGGACGGATCTACGAGCAGTACTTC
j_gene: TRBJ2-7
d_gene: -
abundance: few
v_gene: TRBV28

CDR3aa: CSARDLRVDNNEQFF
CDR3nt: TGCAGTGCTAGAGATCTTCGTGTGGACAACAATGAGCAGTTCTTC
j_gene: TRBJ2-1
d_gene: -
abundance: -
v_gene: TRBV20-1

CDR3aa: CATSMPSGGKQFF
CDR3nt: TGTGCCACCAGCATGCCTAGCGGGGGGAAGCAGTTCTTC
j_gene: TRBJ2-1
d_gene: TRBD2
abundance: few
v_gene: TRBV15

CDR3aa: CASSFWGNEQFF
CDR3nt: TGTGCCAGCAGTTTTTGGGGGAATGAGCAGTTCTTC
j_gene: TRBJ2-1
d_gene: -
abundance: medium-sized
v_gene: TRBV12-3/TRBV12-4

CDR3aa: CASSLQLQGDGTDTQYF
CDR3nt: TGTGCCAGCAGTTTACAATTACAGGGGGATGGCACAGATACGCAGTATTTT
j_gene: TRBJ2-3
d_gene: TRBD1
abundance: -
v_gene: TRBV27

CDR3aa: CASSPGLAGADAQYF
CDR3nt: TGTGCCAGCAGCCCAGGTCTAGCGGGAGCAGATGCGCAGTATTTT
j_gene: TRBJ2-3
d_gene: TRBD2
abundance: -
v_gene: TRBV3-1

CDR3aa: CASTRGYGYTF
CDR3nt: TGTGCCAGCACACGTGGGTATGGCTACACTTTT
j_gene: TRBJ1-2
d_gene: -
abundance: -
v_gene: TRBV19

CDR3aa: CASSLGDSGYTEAFF
CDR3nt: TGTGCCAGCAGCTTAGGTGATTCAGGCTACACTGAAGCTTTCTTT
j_gene: TRBJ1-1
d_gene: -
abundance: once
v_gene: TRBV7-2

CDR3aa: CASSLGAITRGNEQFF
CDR3nt: TGTGCCAGCAGCTTAGGGGCCATTACTAGGGGCAATGAGCAGTTCTTC
j_gene: TRBJ2-1
d_gene: -
abundance: -
v_gene: TRBV11-2

CDR3aa: CASSGRTSGPQNFYEQYF
CDR3nt: TGTGCCAGCAGTGGCAGGACTAGCGGGCCCCAAAACTTTTACGAGCAGTACTTC
j_gene: TRBJ2-7
d_gene: TRBD2
abundance: few
v_gene: TRBV28

CDR3aa: CASSWTSGSYEQYF
CDR3nt: TGTGCCAGCAGTTGGACTAGCGGCTCCTACGAGCAGTACTTC
j_gene: TRBJ2-7
d_gene: TRBD2
abundance: few
v_gene: TRBV12-3/TRBV12-4

CDR3aa: CASSGLNRVEQYF
CDR3nt: TGTGCCAGCAGCGGACTTAACAGGGTTGAGCAGTACTTC
j_gene: TRBJ2-7
d_gene: -
abundance: -
v_gene: TRBV9

CDR3aa: CASSLVLVTAGELFF
CDR3nt: TGTGCCAGCAGCTTAGTGCTAGTCACCGCGGGGGAGCTGTTTTTT
j_gene: TRBJ2-2
d_gene: -
abundance: few
v_gene: TRBV7-8

CDR3aa: CSAYPRDRGYGYTF
CDR3nt: TGCAGTGCCTACCCAAGGGACAGGGGATATGGCTACACCTTC
j_gene: TRBJ1-2
d_gene: TRBD1
abundance: -
v_gene: TRBV20-1

CDR3aa: CASSESPGGSGANVLTF
CDR3nt: TGTGCCAGCAGTGAAAGCCCAGGGGGCTCTGGGGCCAACGTCCTGACTTTC
j_gene: TRBJ2-6
d_gene: TRBD1
abundance: -
v_gene: TRBV6-1

CDR3aa: CASSPWGAGMYEQYF
CDR3nt: TGTGCCAGCAGCCCATGGGGAGCAGGGATGTACGAGCAGTACTTC
j_gene: TRBJ2-7
d_gene: -
abundance: -
v_gene: TRBV7-2

CDR3aa: CASSFGGSGAIYGYTF
CDR3nt: TGTGCCAGCAGCTTCGGGGGGTCGGGGGCGATCTATGGCTACACCTTC
j_gene: TRBJ1-2
d_gene: -
abundance: medium-sized
v_gene: TRBV5-4

CDR3aa: CASSSTGTSDEQFF
CDR3nt: TGTGCCAGTAGTTCAACCGGGACGAGCGATGAGCAGTTCTTC
j_gene: TRBJ2-1
d_gene: -
abundance: few
v_gene: TRBV19

CDR3aa: CATSRKRDGGISNQPQHF
CDR3nt: TGTGCCACCAGCAGAAAACGAGACGGCGGGATTAGCAATCAGCCCCAGCATTTT
j_gene: TRBJ1-5
d_gene: -
abundance: -
v_gene: TRBV15

CDR3aa: CASSALARNTGELFF
CDR3nt: TGTGCCAGCAGTGCCCTAGCCAGAAACACCGGGGAGCTGTTTTTT
j_gene: TRBJ2-2
d_gene: -
abundance: few
v_gene: TRBV6-1